The text below deals with one T cell receptor (beta chain). Its antigen is currently unknown. The trim removed 1 base at V and 6 bases at J, leaving 3 bases unmatched. Germline V gene lookup returns CDR1 SGHRS and CDR2 YFSETQ. The CDR3 is 14 residues long. Each CDR3 protein is one row after TCRdb ran MiXCR on the RT-PCR reads. The profile covers approximately 490,000 distinct CDR3 sequences, with less than 7.5% appearing a single time and around 13% taken by the ten largest. The data were taken from a study of response to subunit inactivated influenza vaccine. Study findings and constraints: Authors suggested each seasonal influenza vaccination recruits few new T cells.

The J gene is TRBJ1-2, the V gene TRBV5-1, with TRBD1 matching over 10 bases. Sequences were derived from PBMCs from blood, sampled roughly 24 months after vaccination. This receptor was obtained from a man in his fifties or sixties who received an inactivated influenza vaccine. As DNA, the CDR3 is TGCGCCAGCAGCTTGTGGGACAGGGGCCATGGCTACACCTTC. It codes for CASSLWDRGHGYTF.